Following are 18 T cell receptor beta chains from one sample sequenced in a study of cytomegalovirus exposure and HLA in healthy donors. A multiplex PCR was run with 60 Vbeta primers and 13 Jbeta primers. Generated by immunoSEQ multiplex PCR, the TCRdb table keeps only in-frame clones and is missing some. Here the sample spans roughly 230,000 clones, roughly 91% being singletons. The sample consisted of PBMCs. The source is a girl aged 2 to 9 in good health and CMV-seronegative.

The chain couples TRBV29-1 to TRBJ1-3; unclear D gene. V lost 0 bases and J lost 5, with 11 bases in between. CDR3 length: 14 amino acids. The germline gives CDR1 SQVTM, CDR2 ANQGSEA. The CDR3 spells CSVEDPGTRNTIYF. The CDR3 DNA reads TGCAGCGTTGAAGACCCGGGTACGCGAAACACCATATATTTT.

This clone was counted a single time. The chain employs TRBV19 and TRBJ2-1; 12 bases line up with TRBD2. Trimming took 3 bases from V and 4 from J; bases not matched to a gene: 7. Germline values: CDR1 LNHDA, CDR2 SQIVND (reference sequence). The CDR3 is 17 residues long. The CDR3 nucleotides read TGTGCCAGTAGTATCGAGGCTAGCGGGGGGGCATACAATGAGCAGTTCTTC. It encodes CASSIEASGGAYNEQFF.

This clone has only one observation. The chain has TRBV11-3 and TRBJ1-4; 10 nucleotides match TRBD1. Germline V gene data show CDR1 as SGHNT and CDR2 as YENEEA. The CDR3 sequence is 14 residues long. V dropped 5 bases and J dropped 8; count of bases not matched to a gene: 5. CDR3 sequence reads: CASSRQGAKEKLFF. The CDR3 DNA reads TGTGCCAGCAGCAGACAGGGGGCGAAGGAAAAACTGTTTTTT.

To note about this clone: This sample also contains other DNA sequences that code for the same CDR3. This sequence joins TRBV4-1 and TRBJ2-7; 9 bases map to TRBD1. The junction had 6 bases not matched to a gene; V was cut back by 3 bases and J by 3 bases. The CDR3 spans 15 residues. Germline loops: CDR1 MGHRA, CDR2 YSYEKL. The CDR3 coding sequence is TGCGCCAGCAGCCAGGAGGGGACAGGGATCTACGAGCAGTACTTC. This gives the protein CASSQEGTGIYEQYF.

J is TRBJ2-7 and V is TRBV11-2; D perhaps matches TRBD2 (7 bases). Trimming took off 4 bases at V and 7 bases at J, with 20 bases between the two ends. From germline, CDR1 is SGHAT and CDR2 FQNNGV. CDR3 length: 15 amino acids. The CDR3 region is CASSSPGGRGGEQYF. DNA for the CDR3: TGTGCCAGCAGCTCCCCGGGGGGCAGGGGAGGGGAGCAGTACTTC.

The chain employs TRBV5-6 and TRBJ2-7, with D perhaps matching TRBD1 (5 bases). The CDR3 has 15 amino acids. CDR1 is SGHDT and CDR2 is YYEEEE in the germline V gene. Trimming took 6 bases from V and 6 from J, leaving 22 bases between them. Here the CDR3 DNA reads TGTGCCAGCATCGGCCGGGCCCCAGGGTGGGGCGAGCAGTACTTC. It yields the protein CASIGRAPGWGEQYF.

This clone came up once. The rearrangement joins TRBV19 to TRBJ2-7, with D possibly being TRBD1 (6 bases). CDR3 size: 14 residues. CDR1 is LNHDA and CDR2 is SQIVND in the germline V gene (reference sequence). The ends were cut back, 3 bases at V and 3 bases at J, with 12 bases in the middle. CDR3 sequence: CASSIVGGSYEQYF. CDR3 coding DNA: TGTGCCAGTAGTATTGTTGGGGGCAGCTACGAGCAGTACTTC. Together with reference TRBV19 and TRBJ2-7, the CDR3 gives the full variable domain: DGGITQSPKYLFRKEGQNVTLSCEQNLNHDAMYWYRQDPGQGLRLIYYSQIVNDFQKGDIAEGYSVSREKKESFPLTVTSAQKNPTAFYLCASSIVGGSYEQYFGPGTRLTVT.

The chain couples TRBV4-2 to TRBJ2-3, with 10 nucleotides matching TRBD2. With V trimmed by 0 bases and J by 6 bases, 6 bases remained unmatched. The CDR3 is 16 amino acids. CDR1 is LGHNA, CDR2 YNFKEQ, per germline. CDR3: CASSQDFLAGVDTQYF. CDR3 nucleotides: TGTGCCAGCAGCCAAGATTTCCTAGCGGGGGTGGATACGCAGTATTTT.

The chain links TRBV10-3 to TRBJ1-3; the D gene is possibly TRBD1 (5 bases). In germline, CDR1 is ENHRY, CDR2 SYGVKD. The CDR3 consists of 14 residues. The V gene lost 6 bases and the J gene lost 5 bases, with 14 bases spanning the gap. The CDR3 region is CAIRDQTDRNTIYF. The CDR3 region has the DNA TGTGCCATCAGAGACCAGACAGATAGAAACACCATATATTTT.

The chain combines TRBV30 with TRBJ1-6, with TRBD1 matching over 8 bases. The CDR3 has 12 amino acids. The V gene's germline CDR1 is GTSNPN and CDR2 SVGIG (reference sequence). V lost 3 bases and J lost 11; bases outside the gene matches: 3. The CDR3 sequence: CAWSQGATPLHF. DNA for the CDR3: TGTGCCTGGAGCCAGGGGGCTACACCCCTCCACTTT.

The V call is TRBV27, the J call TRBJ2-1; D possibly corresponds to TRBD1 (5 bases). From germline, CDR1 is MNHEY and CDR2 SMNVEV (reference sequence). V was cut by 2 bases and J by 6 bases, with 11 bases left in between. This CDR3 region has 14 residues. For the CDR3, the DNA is TGTGCCAGCAGTTTACAGGGCTTTGGCAATGAGCAGTTCTTC. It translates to CASSLQGFGNEQFF.

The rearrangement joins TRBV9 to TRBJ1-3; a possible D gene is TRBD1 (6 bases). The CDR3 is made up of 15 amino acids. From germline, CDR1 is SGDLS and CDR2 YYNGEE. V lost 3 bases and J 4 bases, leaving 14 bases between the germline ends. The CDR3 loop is CASSATPGVGNTIYF. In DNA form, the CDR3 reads TGTGCCAGCAGCGCCACTCCAGGGGTCGGAAACACCATATATTTT.

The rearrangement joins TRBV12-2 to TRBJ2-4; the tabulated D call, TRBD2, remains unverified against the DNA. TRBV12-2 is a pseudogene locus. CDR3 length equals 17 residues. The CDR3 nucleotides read TGTGCAAGTCGCTTGAGGGAACCGGCCAGGGCCAAAAACATTCAGTACTTC. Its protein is CASRLREPARAKNIQYF.

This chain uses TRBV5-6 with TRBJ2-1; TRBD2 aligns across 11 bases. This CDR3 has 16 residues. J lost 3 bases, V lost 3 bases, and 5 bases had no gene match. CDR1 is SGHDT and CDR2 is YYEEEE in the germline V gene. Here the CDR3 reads CASSWMTSGVYNEQFF. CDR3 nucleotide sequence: TGTGCCAGCAGCTGGATGACTAGCGGGGTCTACAATGAGCAGTTCTTC.

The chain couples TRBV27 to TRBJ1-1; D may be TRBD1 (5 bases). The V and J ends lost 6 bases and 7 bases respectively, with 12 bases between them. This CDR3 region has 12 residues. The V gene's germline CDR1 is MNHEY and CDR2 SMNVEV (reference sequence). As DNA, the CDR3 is TGTGCCAGCAGCCGTAACCAGGGTGAAGCTTTCTTT. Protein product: CASSRNQGEAFF.

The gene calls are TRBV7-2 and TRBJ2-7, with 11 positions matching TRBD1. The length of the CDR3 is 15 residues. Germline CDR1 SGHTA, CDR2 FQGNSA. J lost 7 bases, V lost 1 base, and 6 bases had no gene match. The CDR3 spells CASSLVPGQGGEQYF. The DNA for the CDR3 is TGTGCCAGCAGCTTAGTCCCGGGACAGGGGGGAGAGCAGTACTTC. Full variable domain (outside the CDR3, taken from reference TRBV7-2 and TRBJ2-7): GAGVSQSPSNKVTEKGKDVELRCDPISGHTALYWYRQSLGQGLEFLIYFQGNSAPDKSGLPSDRFSAERTGGSVSTLTIQRTQQEDSAVYLCASSLVPGQGGEQYFGPGTRLTVT.

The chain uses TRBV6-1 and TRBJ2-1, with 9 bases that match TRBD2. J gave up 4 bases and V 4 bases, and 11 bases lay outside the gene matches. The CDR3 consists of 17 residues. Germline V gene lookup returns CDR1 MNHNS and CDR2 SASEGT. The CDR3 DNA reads TGTGCCAGCAGTGGTTTGTTGGGGAGCGGGAGGTACAATGAGCAGTTCTTC. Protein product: CASSGLLGSGRYNEQFF.

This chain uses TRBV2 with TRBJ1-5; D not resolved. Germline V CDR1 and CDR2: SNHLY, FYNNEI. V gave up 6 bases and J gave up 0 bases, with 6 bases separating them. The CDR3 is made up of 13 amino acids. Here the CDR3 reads CASSDNSNQPQHF. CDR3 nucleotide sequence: TGTGCCAGCAGCGACAATAGCAATCAGCCCCAGCATTTT.